The 18 T cell receptor beta chains in this list originate from one sample, sequenced in a study of T cell responses to AZD1222 COVID-19 vaccine. Generated by immunoSEQ multiplex PCR, the TCRdb table keeps only in-frame clones and is missing some. Among roughly 180,000 clones, over 80% were seen once, and the ten largest hold around 1.8%. This sample comprised peripheral blood, obtained on day 0 of AZD1222 vaccination. The receptor source for this set is an adult in good health.

The chain uses TRBV12-5 and TRBJ1-2; possible D gene TRBD1, 5 bases. The germline V gene encodes CDR1 LGHNT and CDR2 FRNRAP. The CDR3 totals 13 residues. V was clipped by 0 bases and J by 12 bases, with 14 bases between them. The CDR3 nucleotides are TGTGCTAGTGGTTTGGTAGGGGTGCTTGGACACACCTTC. Translating gives CASGLVGVLGHTF.

The chain links TRBV24-1 to TRBJ1-5; 10 nucleotides match TRBD1. The CDR3 runs to 15 residues. CDR1 KGHDR and CDR2 SFDVKD come from the germline V gene. With V trimmed by 3 bases and J by 11 bases, 9 bases remained unmatched. In DNA, the CDR3 is TGTGCCACCAGTGATAGGGACAGGGGCGCGTCGACCCAGCATTTT. Protein sequence: CATSDRDRGASTQHF.

CDR3: CASSLVSGGTTREEKLFF. The CDR3 DNA sequence: TGTGCCAGCAGCTTAGTCTCAGGGGGAACTACCCGGGAAGAAAAACTGTTTTTT. The rearrangement uses TRBV7-2 and TRBJ1-4; TRBD1 agrees at 7 bases. Germline lookup yields CDR1 SGHTA and CDR2 FQGNSA. The CDR3 spans 18 residues. The J segment lost 8 bases and the V segment lost 1 base, leaving 16 bases of the junction unmatched.

The J gene is TRBJ2-1, the V gene TRBV6-2 or TRBV6-3, with 9 bases fitting TRBD2. This CDR3 has 16 residues. Germline V lookup: CDR1 MNHEY, CDR2 SVGEGT. Trimming cost V 2 bases and J 9 bases; bases outside gene matches: 11. The CDR3 nucleotides read TGTGCCAGCAGTTACCAAGAGCGGGAGGTGTCCTCTGAGCAGTTCTTC. It encodes CASSYQEREVSSEQFF.

The chain couples TRBV19 to TRBJ1-4; weak D call: TRBD1 (5 bases). The CDR3 has 12 amino acids. Germline CDR1 LNHDA, CDR2 SQIVND (reference sequence). The ends were cut back, 3 bases at V and 7 bases at J, with 6 bases in the middle. The CDR3 DNA reads as TGTGCCAGTAGTATTAGGGGTGAAAAACTGTTTTTT. It specifies CASSIRGEKLFF.

This clone was observed a single time. The rearrangement links TRBV4-3 to TRBJ2-5, with a weak D call TRBD2 (5 bases). Germline CDR1 is LGHNA and CDR2 is YSLEER. The CDR3 covers 15 residues. Trimming shortened V by 4 bases and J by 4 bases, and 16 bases separated the two germline ends. CDR3 in DNA: TGCGCCAGCAGCCCCTGGACCGGGGAAGCAGAGACCCAGTACTTC. This codes for CASSPWTGEAETQYF.

This chain links TRBV7-9 with TRBJ2-5; D remains ambiguous. The CDR3 loop spans 15 amino acids. V was clipped by 1 base and J by 1 base, with 10 bases between them. From germline, CDR1 is SEHNR and CDR2 FQNEAQ (reference sequence). The DNA for the CDR3 is TGTGCCAGCAGCTTAGGGGCAGAAATCCAAGAGACCCAGTACTTC. It yields the protein CASSLGAEIQETQYF.

This clone was seen once. The chain joins TRBV10-1 to TRBJ1-2; D is undetermined. This CDR3 comprises 12 residues. V was pared by 6 bases and J by 8 bases, with 13 bases between. Germline V CDR1 and CDR2: WNHNN, SYGVQD (reference sequence). CDR3 in amino acids: CASRQRKWGYTF. CDR3 DNA sequence: TGCGCCAGCAGACAGCGTAAATGGGGCTACACCTTC.

This clone has only one observation. The chain couples TRBV10-3 to TRBJ2-7; D could derive from TRBD1 or TRBD2 (5 bases each). With 5 bases removed from V and 6 bases from J, the gap between germline ends came to 20 bases. Germline CDR1 ENHRY, CDR2 SYGVKD. CDR3 length: 15 amino acids. CDR3 sequence reads: CAISRSGTPESEQYF. In DNA form, the CDR3 reads TGTGCCATCAGTCGATCCGGGACCCCGGAGTCCGAGCAGTACTTC.

J is TRBJ1-5 and V is TRBV2; no definite D call. Trimming took 3 bases from V and 11 from J, leaving 14 bases between them. The germline V gene encodes CDR1 SNHLY and CDR2 FYNNEI. This CDR3 has 13 amino acids. The CDR3 loop reads CASSDPLERSQHF. CDR3 in DNA: TGTGCCAGCAGTGACCCGCTGGAGAGGTCCCAGCATTTT.

In this sample, this clone turned up a few times. The chain combines TRBV12-3 or TRBV12-4 with TRBJ1-1; TRBD1 might be the D (5 bases). The CDR3 is 13 amino acids. Trimming took off 8 bases at V and 2 bases at J, with 12 bases between the two ends. DNA for the CDR3: TGTGCCAGCGGGGCCGATGCCAACACTGAAGCTTTCTTT. This encodes CASGADANTEAFF.

CDR3 in amino acids: CASSQDPVRSGGSTEAFF. CDR3 nucleotide sequence: TGCGCCAGCAGCCAAGATCCGGTGAGATCGGGTGGGAGCACTGAAGCTTTCTTT. The rearrangement joins TRBV4-3 to TRBJ1-1; D unresolved. The CDR3 spans 18 residues. V was shortened by 0 bases and J by 4 bases, with 21 bases between the two germline ends. Germline loops: CDR1 LGHNA, CDR2 YSLEER.

This rearrangement joins TRBV7-3 to TRBJ2-5; 9 nucleotides align to TRBD1. The CDR3 is made up of 15 amino acids. V lost 5 bases, J lost 9 bases, and 13 bases stayed unmatched. Germline CDR1 and CDR2: SGHTA and FQGTGA. CDR3 protein: CASSADRGEEIPQYF. CDR3 DNA sequence: TGTGCCAGCAGCGCGGACAGGGGAGAAGAGATACCCCAGTACTTC.

This chain links TRBV11-3 with TRBJ2-2; D is undetermined. Trimming took off 2 bases at V and 3 bases at J, with 7 bases between the two ends. In germline, CDR1 is SGHNT, CDR2 YENEEA. The CDR3 covers 14 residues. The chain's CDR3 is CASSLTFDTGELFF. The CDR3 DNA reads TGTGCCAGCAGCTTAACTTTTGACACCGGGGAGCTGTTTTTT.

In DNA, the CDR3 is TGCGCCAGCAGCAAAAACGGACAGAGGGGCGCTGAAGCTTTCTTT. This sequence encodes CASSKNGQRGAEAFF. The chain is built from TRBV5-1 and TRBJ1-1; D is perhaps TRBD1 (6 bases). The CDR3 has 15 residues. V shed 4 bases and J shed 6 bases, with 19 bases lying between them. The V gene's germline CDR1 is SGHRS and CDR2 YFSETQ.

The CDR3 loop is CASSSRADSYNEQFF. Written as DNA, the CDR3 is TGTGCCAGCAGCTCCCGGGCCGACTCCTACAATGAGCAGTTCTTC. V and J are TRBV7-2 and TRBJ2-1; no firm D call. Per germline, CDR1 SGHTA and CDR2 FQGNSA. Trimming cost V 4 bases and J 0 bases, with 10 bases left between them. The CDR3 sequence is 15 residues long.

This CDR3 is CASRVSGTGGVEYF. CDR3 nucleotide sequence: TGTGCCAGCAGAGTCTCCGGGACAGGGGGGGTTGAGTACTTC. The J gene is TRBJ2-7, the V gene TRBV6-5; 11 bases fit TRBD1. Germline CDR1 is MNHEY and CDR2 is SVGAGI. The junction had 12 bases not matched to a gene; V was cut back by 6 bases and J by 11 bases. The CDR3 runs 14 residues.

The rearrangement joins TRBV19 to TRBJ1-2, with D unclear. The germline CDR1 and CDR2 sequences are LNHDA and SQIVND (reference sequence). This CDR3 has 14 amino acids. Deletions cut 4 bases from V and 3 bases from J, with 12 bases between. The CDR3 DNA reads as TGTGCCAGTAGTACCCAGGCCCTTTACTATGGCTACACCTTC. It translates to CASSTQALYYGYTF.